A selection of T cell receptor beta chains follows, all from one sample in a study of T cell responses to AZD1222 COVID-19 vaccine. Generated by immunoSEQ multiplex PCR, the TCRdb table keeps only in-frame clones and is missing some. The table includes fewer than 150,000 clones, nearly 95% detected once. The source material was peripheral blood, sampled on day 0 of AZD1222 vaccination. The source of these receptors is an adult in good health. Each CDR3 is given with its conserved first and last residue. The D gene is left open where the match is weak. Where a row states a size, it is once, few, many or the class of an expanded clone; other rows omit it.

CDR3aa	v_gene	j_gene	len	abundance	d_gene
CASSGETQYF	TRBV4-1	TRBJ2-5	10	-	-
CASSEQITNEKLFF	TRBV2	TRBJ1-4	14	-	-
CASSPGQSNSPLHF	TRBV10-1	TRBJ1-6	14	-	TRBD1
CASSQDTRRQPQHF	TRBV3-1/TRBV3-2	TRBJ1-5	14	-	-
CASSLAGTGAGNQPQHF	TRBV11-2	TRBJ1-5	17	-	TRBD1
CASGWGPGPTEAFF	TRBV12-5	TRBJ1-1	14	few	-
CAISESRQSNQPQHF	TRBV10-3	TRBJ1-5	15	-	-
CASSHSSGGDTEAFF	TRBV3-1/TRBV3-2	TRBJ1-1	15	-	-
CASSREGGLANTGELFF	TRBV9	TRBJ2-2	17	-	-
CASSAGANEKLFF	TRBV9	TRBJ1-4	13	-	-
CAWLGLAGGRQYEQYF	TRBV30	TRBJ2-7	16	-	TRBD2
CASSDGTWETQYF	TRBV2	TRBJ2-5	13	-	-
CASSYHQRGPPLHF	TRBV6-2/TRBV6-3	TRBJ1-6	14	-	-
CASREAWDGDFEAFF	TRBV6-5	TRBJ1-1	15	-	-
CASSEVGGRNIQYF	TRBV6-1	TRBJ2-4	14	-	-
CASSEARRGHQPQHF	TRBV2	TRBJ1-5	15	-	TRBD1
CASSFPGTAASGANVLTF	TRBV7-9	TRBJ2-6	18	-	TRBD1
CASSLRAVNYGYTF	TRBV7-2	TRBJ1-2	14	once	-
CASRMTGGPSTIYF	TRBV6-5	TRBJ1-3	14	-	TRBD1
CASSTQGPTYNSPLHF	TRBV18	TRBJ1-6	16	-	-
CASSLQGVLGSPLHF	TRBV11-2	TRBJ1-6	15	-	-
CASSLGQLTGELFF	TRBV5-4	TRBJ2-2	14	once	-
CASSEGLVYSVRQFF	TRBV2	TRBJ2-1	15	-	-
CASSPTGAGLATNEKLFF	TRBV19	TRBJ1-4	18	-	TRBD1
CASSLQGLNEQFF	TRBV5-4	TRBJ2-1	13	-	-
CASRTDGPYGYTF	TRBV19	TRBJ1-2	13	-	-